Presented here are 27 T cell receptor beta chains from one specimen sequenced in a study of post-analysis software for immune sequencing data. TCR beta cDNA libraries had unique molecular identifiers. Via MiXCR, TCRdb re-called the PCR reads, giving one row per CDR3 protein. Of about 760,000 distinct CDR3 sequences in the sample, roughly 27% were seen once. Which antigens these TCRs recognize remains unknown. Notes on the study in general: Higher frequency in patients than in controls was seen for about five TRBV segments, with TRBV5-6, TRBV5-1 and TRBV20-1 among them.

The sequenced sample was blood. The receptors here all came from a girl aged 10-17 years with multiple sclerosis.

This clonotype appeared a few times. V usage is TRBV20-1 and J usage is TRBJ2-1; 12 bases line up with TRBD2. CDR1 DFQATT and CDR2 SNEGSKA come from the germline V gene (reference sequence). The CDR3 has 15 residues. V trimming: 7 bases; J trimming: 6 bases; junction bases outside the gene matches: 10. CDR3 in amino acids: CSVQQTSGRANEQFF. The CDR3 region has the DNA TGCAGTGTTCAACAGACTAGCGGGAGAGCCAATGAGCAGTTCTTC.

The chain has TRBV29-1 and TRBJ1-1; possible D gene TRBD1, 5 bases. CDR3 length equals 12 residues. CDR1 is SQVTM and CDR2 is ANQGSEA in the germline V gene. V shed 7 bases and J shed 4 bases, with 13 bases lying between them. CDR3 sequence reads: CSGRWGVTEAFF. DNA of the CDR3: TGCAGCGGCCGATGGGGGGTCACTGAAGCTTTCTTT.

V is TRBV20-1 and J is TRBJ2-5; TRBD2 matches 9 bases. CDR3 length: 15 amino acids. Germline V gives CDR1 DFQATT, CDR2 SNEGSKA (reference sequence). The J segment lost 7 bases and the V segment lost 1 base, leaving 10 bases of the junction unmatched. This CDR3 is CSARGSGSGFGTQYF. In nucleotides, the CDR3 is TGCAGTGCTAGAGGTAGCGGGAGTGGGTTTGGGACCCAGTACTTC.

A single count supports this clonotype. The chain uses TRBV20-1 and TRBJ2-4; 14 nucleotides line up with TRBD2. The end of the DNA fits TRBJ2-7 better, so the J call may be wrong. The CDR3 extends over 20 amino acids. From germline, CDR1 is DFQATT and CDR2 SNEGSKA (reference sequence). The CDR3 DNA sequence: TGCAGTGCCCATGGACAGGGGGCGATATTGGGGACTAGCGGGAGATACGAGCAGTACTTC. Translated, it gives CSAHGQGAILGTSGRYEQYF.

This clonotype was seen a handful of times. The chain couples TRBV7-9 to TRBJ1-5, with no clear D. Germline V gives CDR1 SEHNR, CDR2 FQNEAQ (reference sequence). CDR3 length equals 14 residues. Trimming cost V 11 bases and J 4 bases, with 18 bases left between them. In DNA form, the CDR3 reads TGTGCCGGTGAAGTGGCAGGAGGGAATCAGCCCCAGCATTTT. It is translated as CAGEVAGGNQPQHF.

This chain's CDR3 is CASSLVGYRETQYF. DNA of the CDR3: TGTGCCAGCAGTTTGGTGGGGTATCGTGAGACCCAGTACTTC. The chain couples TRBV27 to TRBJ2-5, with no clear D. The ends were cut back, 3 bases at V and 5 bases at J, with 13 bases in the middle. This CDR3 has 14 amino acids. Germline V gene sequence: CDR1 MNHEY, CDR2 SMNVEV (reference sequence).

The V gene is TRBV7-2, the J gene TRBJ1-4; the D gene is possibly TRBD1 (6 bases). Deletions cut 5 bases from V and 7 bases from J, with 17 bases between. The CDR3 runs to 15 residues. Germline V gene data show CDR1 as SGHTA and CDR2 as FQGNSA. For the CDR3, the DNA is TGTGCCAGCAGCAAAGGGGGGGCGCTGGGTGAAAAACTGTTTTTT. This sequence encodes CASSKGGALGEKLFF.

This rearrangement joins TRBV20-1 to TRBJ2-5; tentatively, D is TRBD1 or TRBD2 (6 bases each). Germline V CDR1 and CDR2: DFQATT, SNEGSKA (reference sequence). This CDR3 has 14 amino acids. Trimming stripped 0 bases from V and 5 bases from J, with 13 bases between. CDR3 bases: TGCAGTGCTAGAGATCCCGGAGGGGGGGAGACCCAGTACTTC. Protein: CSARDPGGGETQYF.

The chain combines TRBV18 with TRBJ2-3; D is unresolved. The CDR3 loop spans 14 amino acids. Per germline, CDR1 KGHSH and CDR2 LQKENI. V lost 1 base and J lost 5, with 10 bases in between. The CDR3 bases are TGTGCCAGCTCACCACTCCCGCGCATAGATACGCAGTATTTT. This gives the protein CASSPLPRIDTQYF.

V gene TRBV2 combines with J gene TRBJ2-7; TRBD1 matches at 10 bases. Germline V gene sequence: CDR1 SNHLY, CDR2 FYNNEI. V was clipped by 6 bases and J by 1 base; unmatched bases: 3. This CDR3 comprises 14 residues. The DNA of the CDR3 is TGTGCCAGCAGGGGGACAGGGGCTTCCTACGAGCAGTACTTC. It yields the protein CASRGTGASYEQYF.

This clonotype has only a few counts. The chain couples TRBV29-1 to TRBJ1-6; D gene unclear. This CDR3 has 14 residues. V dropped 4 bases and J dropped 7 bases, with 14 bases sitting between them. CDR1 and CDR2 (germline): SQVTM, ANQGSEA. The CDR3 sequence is CSVAVEGGNSPLHF. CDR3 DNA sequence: TGCAGCGTTGCGGTTGAGGGTGGAAATTCACCCCTCCACTTT.

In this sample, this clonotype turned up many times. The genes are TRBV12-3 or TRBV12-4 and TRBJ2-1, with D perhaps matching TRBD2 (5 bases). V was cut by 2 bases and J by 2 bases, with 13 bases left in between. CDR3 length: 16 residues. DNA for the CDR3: TGTGCCAGCAGTTTAAGGGTGGGAGTTGCCTACAATGAGCAGTTCTTC. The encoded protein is CASSLRVGVAYNEQFF.

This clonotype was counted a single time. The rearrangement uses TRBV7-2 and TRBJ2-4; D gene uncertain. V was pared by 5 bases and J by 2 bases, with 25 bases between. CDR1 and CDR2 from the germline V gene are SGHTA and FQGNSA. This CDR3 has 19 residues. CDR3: CASSLLPPNKYLTKNIQYF. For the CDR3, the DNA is TGTGCCAGCAGCCTTTTACCTCCGAACAAATATCTAACCAAAAACATTCAGTACTTC.

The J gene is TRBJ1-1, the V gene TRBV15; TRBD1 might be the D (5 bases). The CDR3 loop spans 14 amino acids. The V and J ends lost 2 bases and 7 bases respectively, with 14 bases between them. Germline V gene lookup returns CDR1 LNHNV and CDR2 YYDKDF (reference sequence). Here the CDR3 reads CATSRPQGASEAFF. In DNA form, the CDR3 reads TGTGCCACCAGCAGACCCCAGGGAGCCAGTGAAGCTTTCTTT.

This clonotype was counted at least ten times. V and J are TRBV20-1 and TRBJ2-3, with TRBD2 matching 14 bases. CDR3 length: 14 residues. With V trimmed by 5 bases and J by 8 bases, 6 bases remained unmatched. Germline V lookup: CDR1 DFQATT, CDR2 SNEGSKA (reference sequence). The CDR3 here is CSAWGLAGEGTQYF. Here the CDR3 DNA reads TGCAGTGCTTGGGGACTAGCGGGAGAGGGTACGCAGTATTTT.

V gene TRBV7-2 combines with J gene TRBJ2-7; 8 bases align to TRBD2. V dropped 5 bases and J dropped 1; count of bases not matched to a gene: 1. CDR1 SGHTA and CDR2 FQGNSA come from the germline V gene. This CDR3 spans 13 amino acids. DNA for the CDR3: TGTGCCAGCAGCAGACTAGCGTCCTACGAGCAGTACTTC. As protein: CASSRLASYEQYF.

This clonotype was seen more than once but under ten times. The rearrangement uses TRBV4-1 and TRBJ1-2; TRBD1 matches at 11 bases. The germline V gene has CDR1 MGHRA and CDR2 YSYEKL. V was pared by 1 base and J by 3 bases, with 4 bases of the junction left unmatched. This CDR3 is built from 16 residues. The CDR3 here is CASSQGADRGHYGYTF. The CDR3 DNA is TGCGCCAGCAGCCAAGGGGCGGACAGGGGGCACTATGGCTACACCTTC.

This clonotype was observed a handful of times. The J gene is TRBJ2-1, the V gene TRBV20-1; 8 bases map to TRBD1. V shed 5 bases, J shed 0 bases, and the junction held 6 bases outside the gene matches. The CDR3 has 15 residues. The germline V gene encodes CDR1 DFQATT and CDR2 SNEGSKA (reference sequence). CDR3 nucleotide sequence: TGCAGTGCTGTCCCCGGGACAGGCTCCTACAATGAGCAGTTCTTC. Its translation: CSAVPGTGSYNEQFF.

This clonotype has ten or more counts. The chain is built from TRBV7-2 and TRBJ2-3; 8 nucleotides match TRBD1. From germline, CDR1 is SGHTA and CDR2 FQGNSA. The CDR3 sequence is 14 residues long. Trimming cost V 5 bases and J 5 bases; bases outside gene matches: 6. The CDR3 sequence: CASSPGQGRDTQYF. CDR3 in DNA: TGTGCCAGCAGCCCCGGACAGGGCAGAGATACGCAGTATTTT.

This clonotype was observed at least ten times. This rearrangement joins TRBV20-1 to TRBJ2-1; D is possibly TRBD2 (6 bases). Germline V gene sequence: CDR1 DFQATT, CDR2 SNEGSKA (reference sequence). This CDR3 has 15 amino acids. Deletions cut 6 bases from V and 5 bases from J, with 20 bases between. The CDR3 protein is CSAGYDGGYNNEQFF. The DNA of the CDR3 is TGCAGTGCCGGGTATGATGGGGGGTACAACAATGAGCAGTTCTTC.

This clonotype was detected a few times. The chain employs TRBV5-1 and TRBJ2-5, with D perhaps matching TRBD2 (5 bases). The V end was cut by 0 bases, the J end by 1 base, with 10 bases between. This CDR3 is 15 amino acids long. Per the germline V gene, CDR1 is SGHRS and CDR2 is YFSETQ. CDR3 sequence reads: CASSLDSGTQETQYF. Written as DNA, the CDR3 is TGCGCCAGCAGCTTGGACAGCGGCACCCAAGAGACCCAGTACTTC. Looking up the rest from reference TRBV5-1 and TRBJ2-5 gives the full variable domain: KAGVTQTPRYLIKTRGQQVTLSCSPISGHRSVSWYQQTPGQGLQFLFEYFSETQRNKGNFPGRFSGRQFSNSRSEMNVSTLELGDSALYLCASSLDSGTQETQYFGPGTRLLVL.

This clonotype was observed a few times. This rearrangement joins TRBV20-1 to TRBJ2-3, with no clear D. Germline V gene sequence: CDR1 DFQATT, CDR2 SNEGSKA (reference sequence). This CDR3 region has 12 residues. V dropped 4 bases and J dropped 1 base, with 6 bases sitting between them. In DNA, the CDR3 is TGCAGTGCTACGCAGGGCACAGATACGCAGTATTTT. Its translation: CSATQGTDTQYF.

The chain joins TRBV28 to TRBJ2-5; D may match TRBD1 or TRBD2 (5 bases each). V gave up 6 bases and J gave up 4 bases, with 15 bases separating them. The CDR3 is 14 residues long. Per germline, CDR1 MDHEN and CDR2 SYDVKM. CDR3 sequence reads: CASSLPRDAETQYF. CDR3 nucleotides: TGTGCCAGCAGCCTCCCGAGGGACGCAGAGACCCAGTACTTC.

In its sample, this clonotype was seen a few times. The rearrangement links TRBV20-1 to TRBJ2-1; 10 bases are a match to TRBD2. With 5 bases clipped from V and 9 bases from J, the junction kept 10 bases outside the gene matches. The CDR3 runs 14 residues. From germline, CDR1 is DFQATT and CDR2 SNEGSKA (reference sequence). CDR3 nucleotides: TGCAGTGCTGAAAGCGGGAGGGCCTCCTTTGAGCAGTTCTTC. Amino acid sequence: CSAESGRASFEQFF.

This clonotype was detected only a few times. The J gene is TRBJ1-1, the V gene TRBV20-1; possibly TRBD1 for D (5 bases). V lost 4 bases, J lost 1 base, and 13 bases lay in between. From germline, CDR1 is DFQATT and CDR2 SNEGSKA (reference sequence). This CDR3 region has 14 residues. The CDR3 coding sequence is TGCAGTGCTAACCAAGGACAACGGAACACTGAAGCTTTCTTT. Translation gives CSANQGQRNTEAFF.

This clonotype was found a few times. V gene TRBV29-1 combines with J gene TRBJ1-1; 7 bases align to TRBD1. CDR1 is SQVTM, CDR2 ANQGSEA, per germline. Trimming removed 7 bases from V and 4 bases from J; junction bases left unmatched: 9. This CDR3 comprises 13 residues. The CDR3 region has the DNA TGCAGCGGCGCACAGGGGATTAGCACTGAAGCTTTCTTT. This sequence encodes CSGAQGISTEAFF.

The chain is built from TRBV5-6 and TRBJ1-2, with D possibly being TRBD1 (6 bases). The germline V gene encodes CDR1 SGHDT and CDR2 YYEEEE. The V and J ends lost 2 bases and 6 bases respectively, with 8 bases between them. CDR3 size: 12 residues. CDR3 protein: CASSLRGDGYTF. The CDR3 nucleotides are TGTGCCAGCAGCTTAAGGGGGGATGGCTACACCTTC.